The entry below gives a single TCR beta chain sequence along with its context. This clone was seen only a few times. The target of this receptor is not known. The junction departs from germline at one end; a sequencing error may be responsible. This sample stems from a study of T cells after somatic rescue of genetic block (dated by TCRdb to about 2020). Study-wide context: The study assessed how robust, over the long term, a T-cell system was when the system had developed through somatic rescue of a genetic block in T-cell development.

The CDR3 runs 11 amino acids, cysteine and phenylalanine included. The retained sequence is limited to the CDR3, 33 bases, with the frame set at the first base. As encoded in the germline V gene (reference sequence), CDR1 is SSHAT while CDR2 is FNYEAQ. Library creation used the immunoSEQ multiplex PCR assay. TCRdb carries this immuneACCESS record with in-frame sequences only. Its versions omit some clonotypes, under half of them owing to an unresolved V gene in the studies checked, with the rest unexplained. This sample holds some 67,000 clones; roughly nine tenths were observed only once. The ten largest clones take up about 3% of the sample.

The sequence is built from TRBV7-7 and TRBJ2-2, and the D gene may be TRBD1, 5 bases matching. The clonotype was recovered from a middle-aged man. Sequenced input: peripheral blood mononuclear cells (PBMCs). The sequenced DNA is TGTGCTAGCAGGGACACCGGGGAGCTGTTTTTT. Its amino acids are CASRDTGELFF.